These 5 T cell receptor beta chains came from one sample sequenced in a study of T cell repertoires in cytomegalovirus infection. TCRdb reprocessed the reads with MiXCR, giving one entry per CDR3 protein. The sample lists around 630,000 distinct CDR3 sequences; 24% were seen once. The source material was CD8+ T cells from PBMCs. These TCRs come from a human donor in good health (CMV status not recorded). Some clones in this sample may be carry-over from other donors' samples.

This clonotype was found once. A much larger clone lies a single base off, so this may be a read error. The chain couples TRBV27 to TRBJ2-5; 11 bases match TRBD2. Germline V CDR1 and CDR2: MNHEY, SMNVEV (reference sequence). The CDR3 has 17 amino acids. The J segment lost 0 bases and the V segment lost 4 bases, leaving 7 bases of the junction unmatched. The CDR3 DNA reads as TGTGCCAGCAGTTCTACGACTAGCGGGGAGTACCAAGAGACCCAGTACTTC. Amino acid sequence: CASSSTTSGEYQETQYF.

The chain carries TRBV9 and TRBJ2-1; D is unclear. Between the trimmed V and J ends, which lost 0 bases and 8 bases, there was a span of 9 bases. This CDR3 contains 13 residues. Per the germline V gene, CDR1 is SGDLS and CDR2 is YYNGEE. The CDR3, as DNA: TGTGCCAGCAGCGTAGGTGTTGGGGATGAGCAGTTCTTC. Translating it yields CASSVGVGDEQFF.

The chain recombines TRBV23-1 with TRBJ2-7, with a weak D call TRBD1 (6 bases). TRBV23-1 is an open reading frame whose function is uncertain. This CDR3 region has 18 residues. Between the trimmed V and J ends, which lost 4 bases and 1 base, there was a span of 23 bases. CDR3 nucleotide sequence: TGCGCCAGCAGTCCTAAACTGAACAGGGAACCCGATTCCTACGAGCAGTACTTC. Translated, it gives CASSPKLNREPDSYEQYF.

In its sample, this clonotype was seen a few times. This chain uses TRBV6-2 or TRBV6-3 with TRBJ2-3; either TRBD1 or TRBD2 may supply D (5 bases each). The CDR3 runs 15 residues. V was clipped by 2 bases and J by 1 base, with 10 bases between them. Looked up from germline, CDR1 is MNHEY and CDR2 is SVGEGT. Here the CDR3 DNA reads TGTGCCAGCAGTTACGGACTGGGGGGCACAGATACGCAGTATTTT. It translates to CASSYGLGGTDTQYF.

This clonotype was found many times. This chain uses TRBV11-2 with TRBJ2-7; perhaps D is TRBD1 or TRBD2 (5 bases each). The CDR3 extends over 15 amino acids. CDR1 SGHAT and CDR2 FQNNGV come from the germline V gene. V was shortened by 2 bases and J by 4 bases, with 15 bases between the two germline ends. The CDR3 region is CASSLTPGAAYEQYV. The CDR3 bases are TGTGCCAGCAGCTTAACCCCCGGGGCAGCTTACGAGCAGTACGTC.